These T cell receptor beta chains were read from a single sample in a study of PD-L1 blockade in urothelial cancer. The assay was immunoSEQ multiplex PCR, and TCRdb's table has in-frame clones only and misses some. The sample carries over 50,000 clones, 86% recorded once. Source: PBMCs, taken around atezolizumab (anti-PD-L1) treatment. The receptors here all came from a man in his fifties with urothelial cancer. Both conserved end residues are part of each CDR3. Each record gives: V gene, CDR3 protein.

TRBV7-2,CASLGGRVGYTF
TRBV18,CASSARTADYNEQFF
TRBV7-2,CASTPQRAAAVTQYF
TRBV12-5,CASGSGLVPDTQYF
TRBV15,CATSTDRAGGNTIYF
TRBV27,CASSAADSFNSPLHF
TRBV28,CASGNVRGRLAFF
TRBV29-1,CVGSFINEQFF
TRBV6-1,CASSEGAGGAGAYEQYF
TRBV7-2,CASSLISEAFF
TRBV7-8,CASSLFGLAITGELFF
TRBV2,CASSREGSNQPQHF
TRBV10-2,CASSPRTGLPYEQYF
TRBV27,CASSLQTWTVYF
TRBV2,CASSESGLAGNEQFF
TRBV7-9,CASSLGRLAGGDNEQFF
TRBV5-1,CASSLGTPQETQYF
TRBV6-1,CASSTGGANGELFF
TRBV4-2,CASSQPGTNEAFF
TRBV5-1,CASRISTDTQYF
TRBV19,CASRDRGLNEQYF
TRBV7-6,CASSLATGANTEAFF
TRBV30,CAWRTDSVSGYTF
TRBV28,CAGQGGSGVYYGYTF
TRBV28,CASSHGSGGGQPQHF
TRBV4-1,CASSQGQVDPQYF
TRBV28,CASSPGTGNGYTF
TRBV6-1,CASSARAKNIQYF
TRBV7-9,CASSLGGDNSPLHF
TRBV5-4,CASRLGSTGRPYNEQFF
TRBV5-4,CASSFQSGRALVWETQYF
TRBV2,CASSVGRTGNTIYF
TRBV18,CASSPGLAGNTDTQYF
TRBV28,CASYRGFSNQPQHF
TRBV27,CASRPGQGASSPLHF
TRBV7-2,CASSPGGGNTIYF
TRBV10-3,CAISEGGTGIPYEQYF